Shown below are 25 T cell receptor beta chains from a single sample sequenced in a study of blood T cell repertoires in COVID-19. Sequenced by immunoSEQ multiplex PCR; TCRdb stores in-frame clones only, minus some. The table records 140,000 to 150,000 clones, roughly 79% of them present only once. The sequenced sample was peripheral blood. These receptors all come from a human donor with acute or convalescent COVID-19. The donor label of this sample is uncertain.

The chain carries TRBV14 and TRBJ2-3; TRBD2 might be the D (5 bases). V lost 3 bases and J 4 bases, leaving 11 bases between the germline ends. The CDR3 has 14 amino acids. Germline V gene sequence: CDR1 SGHDN, CDR2 FVKESK. Written as DNA, the CDR3 is TGTGCCAGCAGCCATCTAGCCCCCCCAGATACGCAGTATTTT. It codes for CASSHLAPPDTQYF. Complete variable domain (other parts from reference TRBV14 and TRBJ2-3): EAGVTQFPSHSVIEKGQTVTLRCDPISGHDNLYWYRRVMGKEIKFLLHFVKESKQDESGMPNNRFLAERTGGTYSTLKVQPAELEDSGVYFCASSHLAPPDTQYFGPGTRLTVL.

The J gene is TRBJ1-6, the V gene TRBV2, with a weak D call TRBD1 (5 bases). The CDR3 contains 14 residues. Germline V CDR1 and CDR2: SNHLY, FYNNEI. Between the trimmed V and J ends, which lost 8 bases and 8 bases, there was a span of 16 bases. The CDR3 is CASVGQPRDSPLHF. In DNA form, the CDR3 reads TGTGCCAGCGTGGGGCAACCAAGGGATTCACCCCTCCACTTT.

The CDR3 region has the DNA TGTGCCAGCAGCTTGGACAGGGCCTATGGCTACACCTTC. Protein product: CASSLDRAYGYTF. The chain joins TRBV5-4 to TRBJ1-2; D possibly corresponds to TRBD1 (6 bases). Per germline, CDR1 SGHNT and CDR2 YYREEE (reference sequence). The CDR3 length is 13 residues. The V and J ends lost 0 bases and 4 bases respectively, with 7 bases between them. Complete variable domain (other parts from reference TRBV5-4 and TRBJ1-2): ETGVTQSPTHLIKTRGQQVTLRCSSQSGHNTVSWYQQALGQGPQFIFQYYREEENGRGNFPPRFSGLQFPNYSSELNVNALELDDSALYLCASSLDRAYGYTFGSGTRLTVV.

The gene calls are TRBV15 and TRBJ1-4; D unresolved. The CDR3 totals 13 residues. CDR1 LNHNV and CDR2 YYDKDF come from the germline V gene (reference sequence). V was trimmed by 6 bases and J by 2 bases, leaving 7 bases between them. For the CDR3, the DNA is TGTGCCACCAGGCGGGGTACTAATGAAAAACTGTTTTTT. It codes for CATRRGTNEKLFF.

The chain uses TRBV5-6 and TRBJ2-5; 12 positions match TRBD1. The CDR3 length is 15 residues. V gave up 4 bases and J gave up 6 bases; unmatched junction bases: 7. Germline CDR1 is SGHDT and CDR2 is YYEEEE. The CDR3 spells CASSRGTGGAKTQYF. The CDR3 DNA is TGTGCCAGCAGCCGCGGGACAGGGGGCGCAAAGACCCAGTACTTC.

The chain recombines TRBV14 with TRBJ2-1; D unclear. The CDR3 extends over 13 amino acids. V lost 3 bases and J 9 bases, leaving 12 bases between the germline ends. Germline CDR1 and CDR2: SGHDN and FVKESK. The CDR3 spells CASSHRQWSEQFF. In DNA, the CDR3 is TGTGCCAGCAGCCATCGGCAGTGGAGTGAGCAGTTCTTC.

This chain uses TRBV7-8 with TRBJ2-5; D is unclear. CDR3 length: 14 amino acids. Germline V gene data show CDR1 as SGHVS and CDR2 as FQNEAQ. V lost 3 bases and J lost 5, with 13 bases in between. For the CDR3, the DNA is TGTGCCAGCAGCTTTTCTAGGAGAGTTGAGACCCAGTACTTC. This gives the protein CASSFSRRVETQYF.

This clone occurred a few times. V is TRBV28 and J is TRBJ2-2, with TRBD1 matching over 7 bases. The CDR3 has 15 residues. V dropped 3 bases and J dropped 8; count of bases not matched to a gene: 9. CDR1 and CDR2 from the germline V gene are MDHEN and SYDVKM. As DNA, the CDR3 is TGTGCCAGCAGTTTGGGAACAGGGGAATGGGGGGAGCTGTTTTTT. This gives the protein CASSLGTGEWGELFF.

This clone was counted only a few times. This chain joins TRBV4-1 and TRBJ1-5; D gene unclear. The CDR3 spans 13 residues. Germline assignment: CDR1 MGHRA and CDR2 YSYEKL. Trimming left V 8 bases short and J 3 bases short, with 11 bases between. CDR3 coding DNA: TGCGCCAGCCGACTCGCTTCCAATCAGCCCCAGCATTTT. It specifies CASRLASNQPQHF.

Turning to this clone: The same CDR3 arises from other DNA sequences in this sample as well. This CDR3 reads CASSLQGLNTEAFF. The CDR3 coding sequence is TGTGCCAGCAGCTTACAGGGCTTGAACACTGAAGCTTTCTTT. The gene calls are TRBV7-9 and TRBJ1-1, with a weak D call TRBD1 (5 bases). Trimming removed 2 bases at V and 0 bases at J, with 7 bases between. This CDR3 contains 14 residues. CDR1 SEHNR and CDR2 FQNEAQ come from the germline V gene (reference sequence).

The chain carries TRBV3-1 (or the pseudogene TRBV3-2) and TRBJ1-1; D ambiguous. The germline V gene encodes CDR1 LGHDT and CDR2 YNNKEL (reference sequence). The CDR3 covers 14 residues. With 1 base removed from V and 4 bases from J, the gap between germline ends came to 10 bases. This CDR3 reads CASSQVMGGTEAFF. The CDR3 DNA sequence: TGTGCCAGCAGCCAAGTCATGGGAGGCACTGAAGCTTTCTTT.

This clone was counted a few times. Mismatch with germline at one junction end may stem from a read error. The V gene is TRBV6-5, the J gene TRBJ1-6; D is undetermined. The CDR3 is made up of 13 amino acids. From germline, CDR1 is MNHEY and CDR2 SVGAGI. In DNA, the CDR3 is TGTGCCAGCAGTTACTCCAATAATTCACCCCTCCACTTT. Amino acid sequence: CASSYSNNSPLHF.

This sequence joins TRBV9 and TRBJ2-2; TRBD2 matches at 7 bases. V was pared by 4 bases and J by 7 bases, with 13 bases of the junction left unmatched. This CDR3 contains 16 residues. Germline CDR1 and CDR2: SGDLS and YYNGEE. Here the CDR3 reads CASSPPLAGVGGELFF. CDR3 coding DNA: TGTGCCAGCAGCCCTCCTCTGGCGGGAGTCGGCGGGGAGCTGTTTTTT.

The table lists this clone with a few counts. CDR3 sequence: CASRWTGRSIREKLFF. CDR3 DNA: TGTGCCAGCAGGTGGACAGGGAGGAGTATAAGGGAAAAACTGTTTTTT. The chain has TRBV6-6 and TRBJ1-4; 8 nucleotides align to TRBD1. With 6 bases clipped from V and 8 bases from J, the junction kept 14 bases outside the gene matches. The CDR3 is 16 amino acids. CDR1 is MNHNY and CDR2 is SVGAGI in the germline V gene (reference sequence).

This rearrangement joins TRBV11-2 to TRBJ2-7, with TRBD1 identical over 7 bases. V dropped 6 bases and J dropped 0; count of bases not matched to a gene: 14. CDR1 and CDR2 (germline): SGHAT, FQNNGV. The CDR3 extends over 17 amino acids. CDR3 coding DNA: TGTGCCAGCAGACCCCGGAGGACAGGTCACAGCTCCTACGAGCAGTACGTC. It codes for CASRPRRTGHSSYEQYV.

This clone showed up just once. The chain combines TRBV2 with TRBJ2-5; the match to TRBD1 covers 7 bases. V was pared by 4 bases and J by 5 bases, with 7 bases of the junction left unmatched. This CDR3 region has 14 residues. CDR1 is SNHLY and CDR2 is FYNNEI in the germline V gene. In nucleotides, the CDR3 is TGTGCCAGCAGTGGAAGGGGGCCTCAGGAGACCCAGTACTTC. It encodes CASSGRGPQETQYF.

The V gene is TRBV5-4, the J gene TRBJ1-1; a weak D match, TRBD1 (5 bases). The CDR3 contains 14 residues. V was shortened by 2 bases and J by 6 bases, with 14 bases between the two germline ends. Per germline, CDR1 SGHNT and CDR2 YYREEE (reference sequence). This CDR3 reads CASSFQGGYAEAFF. CDR3 in DNA: TGTGCCAGCAGCTTTCAGGGCGGATATGCTGAAGCTTTCTTT.

The rearrangement uses TRBV3-1 (or the pseudogene TRBV3-2) and TRBJ1-2, with D possibly TRBD1 on 5 matching bases. This CDR3 contains 16 residues. V was cut by 4 bases and J by 4 bases, with 19 bases left in between. Germline CDR1 reads LGHDT; CDR2 reads YNNKEL (reference sequence). The CDR3 reads CASSPTAILRSYGYTF. Written as DNA, the CDR3 is TGTGCCAGCAGCCCGACAGCAATTCTAAGGAGCTATGGCTACACCTTC.

The CDR3 here is CASSSGVGKRGLIKNIQYF. The CDR3 region has the DNA TGTGCCAGCAGTTCAGGGGTCGGGAAGCGGGGTCTGATCAAAAACATTCAGTACTTC. This sequence joins TRBV27 and TRBJ2-4; a possible D gene is TRBD2 (7 bases). The CDR3 sequence is 19 residues long. V was cut by 4 bases and J by 3 bases, with 25 bases left in between. CDR1 and CDR2 (germline): MNHEY, SMNVEV (reference sequence).

The chain joins TRBV7-9 to TRBJ2-2; 9 bases line up with TRBD2. The trim removed 5 bases at V and 4 bases at J, leaving 5 bases unmatched. Germline loops: CDR1 SEHNR, CDR2 FQNEAQ (reference sequence). The CDR3 extends over 15 amino acids. This CDR3 is CASSPGLASTGELFF. CDR3 in DNA: TGTGCCAGCAGCCCAGGACTAGCGAGCACCGGGGAGCTGTTTTTT.

This clone was seen just once. The chain couples TRBV18 to TRBJ2-6; a possible D gene is TRBD2 (6 bases). This CDR3 is built from 19 residues. Per the germline V gene, CDR1 is KGHSH and CDR2 is LQKENI. V dropped 4 bases and J dropped 4 bases, with 23 bases sitting between them. CDR3 in DNA: TGTGCCAGCTCACTATTGGAGGCCCAGGGAGGTCTCGGGGCCAACGTCCTGACTTTC. As protein: CASSLLEAQGGLGANVLTF. Full variable domain (rest looked up from reference TRBV18 and TRBJ2-6): NAGVMQNPRHLVRRRGQEARLRCSPMKGHSHVYWYRQLPEEGLKFMVYLQKENIIDESGMPKERFSAEFPKEGPSILRIQQVVRGDSAAYFCASSLLEAQGGLGANVLTFGAGSRLTVL.

The rearrangement uses TRBV13 and TRBJ1-1; D is possibly TRBD1 (5 bases). In germline, CDR1 is PRHDT, CDR2 FYEKMQ (reference sequence). The V gene lost 1 base and the J gene lost 0 bases, with 12 bases spanning the gap. This CDR3 is 16 amino acids long. The CDR3 here is CASSLVVGLMNTEAFF. The CDR3 bases are TGTGCCAGCAGCTTAGTAGTGGGACTGATGAACACTGAAGCTTTCTTT. Full variable domain (missing parts from reference TRBV13 and TRBJ1-1): AAGVIQSPRHLIKEKRETATLKCYPIPRHDTVYWYQQGPGQDPQFLISFYEKMQSDKGSIPDRFSAQQFSDYHSELNMSSLELGDSALYFCASSLVVGLMNTEAFFGQGTRLTVV.

The chain joins TRBV5-4 to TRBJ2-3; TRBD1 is a possible D gene (6 bases). V lost 6 bases to trimming and J lost 4 bases, with 24 bases between them. This CDR3 region has 17 residues. CDR1 and CDR2 (germline): SGHNT, YYREEE (reference sequence). CDR3 in DNA: TGTGCCAGCACCCCGGGGCCTAACAGGGAGTTTTCAGATACGCAGTATTTT. Amino acids: CASTPGPNREFSDTQYF.

V usage is TRBV5-1 and J usage is TRBJ1-1; TRBD1 matches at 7 bases. After removal of 5 bases from V and 1 base from J, the junction contained 5 bases not matched to a gene. This CDR3 comprises 14 residues. The germline gives CDR1 SGHRS, CDR2 YFSETQ. The chain's CDR3 is CASRQGVGNTEAFF. The CDR3 coding sequence is TGCGCCAGCAGGCAGGGGGTAGGGAACACTGAAGCTTTCTTT.

CDR3 coding DNA: TGTGCCATCAGTGAGCCCCCCGGGACAGGGGGCACTGAAGCTTTCTTT. It translates to CAISEPPGTGGTEAFF. The chain combines TRBV10-3 with TRBJ1-1, with 11 bases aligning to TRBD1. V lost 2 bases and J lost 4; bases outside the gene matches: 6. CDR1 is ENHRY, CDR2 SYGVKD, per germline. This CDR3 has 16 amino acids.